This T cell receptor beta chain was captured in a study of cytomegalovirus exposure and HLA in healthy donors. As for the study in general: Most donors, just over 80% of over 350 genotyped, fell in the Caucasian-associated ancestry cluster. Study-level findings and limits: Upon later analysis, HLA-associated TCR beta chains proved more clonally expanded than other, equally common chains. Indistinguishable V segments, including TRBV6-2 and TRBV6-3, were excluded.

Samples came from healthy bone marrow donors. Remarks on this clone: Its antigen is currently unknown.

Germline CDR1 reads SGHRS; CDR2 reads YFSETQ. The V end lost 6 bases, the J end lost 2 bases, and 21 bases lay between the germline ends. The CDR3 spans 18 residues. The PCR employed 60 Vbeta primers together with 13 Jbeta primers. Assay: immunoSEQ multiplex PCR; the TCRdb copy retains only in-frame clones and omits some. The sample totals approximately 120,000 clones. The sequenced material came from PBMCs. This sequence originates from a man aged 30-40 years in good health and CMV-seronegative. The chain is built from TRBV5-1 and TRBJ2-6; possibly TRBD1 for D (5 bases). The CDR3 region has the DNA TGCGCCAGCACGCCCGGGCAGGGCCGGCCCACTGGGGCCAACGTCCTGACTTTC. It specifies CASTPGQGRPTGANVLTF.